The 11 T cell receptor beta chains presented below share a single source sample, sequenced in a study of T cells expressing NK-cell markers. TCRdb re-analyzed the 5' RACE reads; it lists each CDR3 protein once, without DNA. Its listing shows about 390,000 distinct CDR3 sequences. Sequenced: blood T cells: a sorted CD56 or NKG2C T cell subset, CD4+ or CD8+ T cells, or bulk PBMC T cells (not recorded which). These receptors came from a woman in her forties or fifties in good health.

The V call is TRBV12-5, the J call TRBJ2-4. The germline CDR1 and CDR2 sequences are LGHNT and FRNRAP. The CDR3 spans 11 residues. The CDR3 here is CASGHQDIQYF.

V gene TRBV5-8 combines with J gene TRBJ2-2; the D gene TCRdb calls, TRBD2, cannot be checked with no DNA. In germline, CDR1 is SGHTS, CDR2 YDEGEE. The CDR3 runs to 15 residues. CDR3 region: CASSFSGRLTGELFF.

The J gene is TRBJ2-2, the V gene TRBV16. CDR3 size: 13 residues. The germline V gene encodes CDR1 KGHSY and CDR2 FQNENV. CDR3 loop: CASSQEATGELFF.

The chain links TRBV5-1 to TRBJ1-1; without DNA, the TCRdb call of TRBD1 cannot be checked. The CDR3 has 17 amino acids. Germline values: CDR1 SGHRS, CDR2 YFSETQ. The CDR3 protein is CASSLGAGTRLNTEAFF.

The genes are TRBV5-1 and TRBJ2-2; TCRdb returns TRBD2, unconfirmable since there is no DNA. Germline CDR1 reads SGHRS; CDR2 reads YFSETQ. This CDR3 comprises 15 residues. The CDR3 protein is CASSLGLAVSGELFF.

The rearrangement links TRBV4-1 to TRBJ2-4; the D call of TRBD1 rests on TCRdb alone, since no DNA is present to check it. Germline values: CDR1 MGHRA, CDR2 YSYEKL. This CDR3 region has 17 residues. The CDR3 reads CASSQNLAGLGGNIQYF.

J is TRBJ2-2 and V is TRBV29-1; as DNA is missing, the TRBD1 call by TCRdb cannot be tested. The V gene's germline CDR1 is SQVTM and CDR2 ANQGSEA. The CDR3 sequence is 14 residues long. This CDR3 reads CSVEVQGWTGELFF.

The chain uses TRBV28 and TRBJ1-1; TCRdb reports TRBD1, a call that lacks DNA to check it against. The CDR3 runs to 15 residues. The germline V gene has CDR1 MDHEN and CDR2 SYDVKM. CDR3 protein: CASRDRGGDRAKAFF.

This chain connects TRBV20-1 to TRBJ2-1. This CDR3 spans 14 amino acids. Germline loops: CDR1 DFQATT, CDR2 SNEGSKA (reference sequence). CDR3 amino acids: CSAPNALTYNEQFF.

The chain combines TRBV7-2 with TRBJ2-1. CDR3 length: 15 residues. CDR1 is SGHTA, CDR2 FQGNSA, per germline. CDR3 protein: CASSFYGSSYNEQFF.

This chain links TRBV11-2 with TRBJ1-2. CDR1 is SGHAT, CDR2 FQNNGV, per germline. The CDR3 length is 14 residues. CDR3 in amino acids: CASSQTPTNYGYTF.